This is a list of T cell receptor beta chains from one sample in a study of graft-versus-host responses after intestinal transplantation. Using immunoSEQ multiplex PCR, the repertoire was profiled, and TCRdb retains in-frame clones only, with some absent. The table has some 120,000 clones, more than 80% seen once. The antigens for these receptors are not known. This sample comprised unstimulated CD4+ T cells sorted from spleen or lymph node cells, obtained before intestinal transplant. Receptors were obtained from a human donor who received an intestinal transplant. Both conserved end residues are part of each CDR3. A D gene is named only where the DNA matches it firmly.

J gene	V gene	D gene	CDR3 protein
TRBJ2-3	TRBV9	TRBD1	CASSVVGTGSDTQYF
TRBJ2-3	TRBV12-5	-	CASGLGASRETDTQYF
TRBJ2-1	TRBV11-2	-	CASSLGHPNEQFF
TRBJ1-2	TRBV5-6	-	CASSLLSQLNYGYTF
TRBJ2-7	TRBV11-3	-	CASSLAATNYEQYF
TRBJ1-2	TRBV7-6	-	CASSFGTGWGYTF
TRBJ2-2	TRBV28	-	CASSHYRGGGELFF
TRBJ2-2	TRBV28	-	CASSFYLAATGTGELFF
TRBJ2-2	TRBV5-1	TRBD1	CASSLPSTGGSGELFF
TRBJ2-3	TRBV5-1	-	CASRSIGSTDTQYF
TRBJ2-5	TRBV5-8	-	CASSLWTGLLRETQYF
TRBJ1-2	TRBV5-1	-	CASSLAIRDYGYTF
TRBJ2-7	TRBV11-3	-	CASSLVGSPGGQYF
TRBJ2-3	TRBV2	TRBD1	CASKWDRVTDTQYF
TRBJ2-3	TRBV5-1	TRBD1	CASSHRTGTGTDTQYF
TRBJ1-6	TRBV5-1	-	CASSLDGSPVNSPLHF
TRBJ1-1	TRBV6-1	-	CASSGYKTGLGYTEAFF
TRBJ2-2	TRBV7-2	-	CASSLVPDRVYTGELFF
TRBJ2-2	TRBV18	TRBD1	CASSPGTGGDGELFF
TRBJ2-1	TRBV7-2	-	CASSYLASSYNEQFF
TRBJ1-2	TRBV10-1	-	CASSESPPNYGYTF
TRBJ2-1	TRBV13	-	CSSGTYNEQFF
TRBJ2-5	TRBV7-7	-	CASSFDSLETQYF
TRBJ1-5	TRBV21-1	-	CASHNRTRENQPQHF
TRBJ2-7	TRBV10-2	-	CATRTRYEQYF
TRBJ1-6	TRBV6-6	-	CASSPTWSQGSPLHF
TRBJ1-1	TRBV7-9	TRBD1	CASSSKQGVNTEAFF
TRBJ2-5	TRBV6-1	-	CASSLETQYF
TRBJ2-1	TRBV9	TRBD1	CASSITDRGIFF
TRBJ2-7	TRBV6-1	-	CASRTSQVFEQYF
TRBJ2-7	TRBV18	TRBD2	CASSLGLGDEQYF
TRBJ1-1	TRBV30	-	CAWSLLPVNTEAFF
TRBJ2-1	TRBV6-6	TRBD1	CASSRTGNNEQFF
TRBJ2-5	TRBV4-1	-	CASSQGRGTPQTQYF
TRBJ1-6	TRBV18	-	CASSPLTADYNSPLHF
TRBJ1-2	TRBV14	-	CASSQERSYGYTF
TRBJ2-1	TRBV7-2	-	CASSLGGGGYNEQFF
TRBJ2-5	TRBV5-1	-	CASSLAPGSETQYF
TRBJ2-3	TRBV7-8	-	CATSGEWSTDTQYF
TRBJ2-5	TRBV5-1	TRBD2	CASSSLGAGRGTETQYF
TRBJ1-2	TRBV6-5	-	CASSERGMGGYTF
TRBJ1-1	TRBV4-1	-	CASSQVTAGNTEAFF
TRBJ2-7	TRBV5-1	-	CASSYDGNYEQYF
TRBJ2-7	TRBV5-1	-	CASSLGVRLLPSYEQYF
TRBJ2-7	TRBV27	-	CASSLKGRAGYEQYF
TRBJ1-4	TRBV30	TRBD1	CAWSDPGQGAGANEKLFF
TRBJ1-1	TRBV19	-	CASSVYTEAFF
TRBJ2-3	TRBV7-2	-	CASSDTRNTQYF
TRBJ2-5	TRBV7-9	TRBD2	CASSSATRWGGHQETQYF
TRBJ1-2	TRBV5-1	-	CASSSQRGLEGYGYTF
TRBJ2-1	TRBV7-9	TRBD2	CASRFGTSGYNEQFF
TRBJ1-3	TRBV11-2	-	CASSLAISGNTIYF
TRBJ2-1	TRBV5-1	TRBD2	CASSLATLGGGYNEQFF
TRBJ2-7	TRBV5-4	-	CASSLDLIGPYEQYF
TRBJ2-5	TRBV6-1	-	CASSEVGRETQYF
TRBJ1-5	TRBV19	-	CAVWDFNQPQHF
TRBJ1-6	TRBV7-8	-	CASSLEGFNSPLHF
TRBJ1-6	TRBV7-9	-	CASSLEGPSPLHF
TRBJ1-1	TRBV2	-	CASRGGGTEAFF